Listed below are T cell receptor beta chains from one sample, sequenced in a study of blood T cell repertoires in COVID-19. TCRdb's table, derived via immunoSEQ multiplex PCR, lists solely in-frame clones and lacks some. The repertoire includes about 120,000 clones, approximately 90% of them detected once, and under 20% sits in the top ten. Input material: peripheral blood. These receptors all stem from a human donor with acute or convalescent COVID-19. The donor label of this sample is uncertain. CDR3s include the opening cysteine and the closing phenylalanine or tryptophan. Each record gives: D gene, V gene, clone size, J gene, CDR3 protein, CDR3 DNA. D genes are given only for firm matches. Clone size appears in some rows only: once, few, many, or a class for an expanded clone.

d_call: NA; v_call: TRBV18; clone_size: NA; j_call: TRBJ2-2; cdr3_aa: CASSPPAGHGNTGELFF; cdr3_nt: TGTGCCAGCTCACCCCCCGCAGGGCACGGGAACACCGGGGAGCTGTTTTTT
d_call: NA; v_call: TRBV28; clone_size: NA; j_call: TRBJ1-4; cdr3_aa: CASSTGVRNEKLFF; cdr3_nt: TGTGCCAGCAGTACCGGAGTAAGAAATGAAAAACTGTTTTTT
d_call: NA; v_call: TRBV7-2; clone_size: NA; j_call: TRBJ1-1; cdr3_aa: CASSLGGMGTEAFF; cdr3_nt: TGTGCCAGCAGCTTAGGAGGGATGGGCACTGAAGCTTTCTTT
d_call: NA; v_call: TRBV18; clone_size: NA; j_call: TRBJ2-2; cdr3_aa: CASSPPSTGELFF; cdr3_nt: TGTGCCAGCTCACCACCTAGCACCGGGGAGCTGTTTTTT
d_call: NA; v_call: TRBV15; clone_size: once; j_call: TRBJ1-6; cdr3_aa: CATSRDFLGSPLHF; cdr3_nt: TGTGCCACCAGCAGAGATTTTCTAGGATCACCCCTCCACTTT
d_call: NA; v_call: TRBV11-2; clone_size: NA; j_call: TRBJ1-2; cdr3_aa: CASSVTDGIYGYTF; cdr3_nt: TGTGCCAGCAGCGTTACGGACGGGATCTATGGCTACACCTTC
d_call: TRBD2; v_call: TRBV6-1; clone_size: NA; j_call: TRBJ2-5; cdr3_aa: CASSEWTSGNQETQYF; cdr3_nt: TGTGCCAGCAGTGAATGGACTAGCGGGAACCAAGAGACCCAGTACTTC
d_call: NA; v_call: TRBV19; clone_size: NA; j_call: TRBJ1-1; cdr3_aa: CASSFQMNTEAFF; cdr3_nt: TGTGCCAGTAGTTTTCAGATGAACACTGAAGCTTTCTTT
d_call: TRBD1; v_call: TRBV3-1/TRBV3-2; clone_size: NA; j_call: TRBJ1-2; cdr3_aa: CASSPQTGSPYYGYTF; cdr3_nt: TGTGCCAGCAGCCCTCAGACAGGGTCCCCCTACTATGGCTACACCTTC
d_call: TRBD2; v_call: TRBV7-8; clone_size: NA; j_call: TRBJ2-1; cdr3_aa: CASSPLVFLAGGRDEQFF; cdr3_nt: TGTGCCAGCAGCCCCCTTGTTTTTCTAGCGGGAGGTAGGGATGAGCAGTTCTTC
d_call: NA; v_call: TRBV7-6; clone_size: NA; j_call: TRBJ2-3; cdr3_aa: CASSLVWGQPASTDTQYF; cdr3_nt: TGTGCCAGCAGCTTAGTATGGGGCCAACCTGCTAGCACAGATACGCAGTATTTT
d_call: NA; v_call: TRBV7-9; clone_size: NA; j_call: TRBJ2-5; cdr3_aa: CASSLGGGETQYF; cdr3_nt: TGTGCCAGCAGCCTGGGAGGGGGGGAGACCCAGTACTTC
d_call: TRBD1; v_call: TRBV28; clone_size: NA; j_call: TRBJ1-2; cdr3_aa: CASSLTGARGYTF; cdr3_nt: TGTGCCAGCAGCCTTACAGGGGCAAGGGGCTACACCTTC
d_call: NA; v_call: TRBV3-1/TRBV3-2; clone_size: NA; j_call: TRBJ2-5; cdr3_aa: CASSPPGLQETQYF; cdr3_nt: TGTGCCAGCAGCCCTCCGGGATTGCAAGAGACCCAGTACTTC
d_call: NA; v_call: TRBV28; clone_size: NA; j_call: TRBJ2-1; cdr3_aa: CASSSPEGNYLQNEQFF; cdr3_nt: TGTGCCAGCAGTTCGCCCGAGGGCAACTATCTACAGAATGAGCAGTTCTTC
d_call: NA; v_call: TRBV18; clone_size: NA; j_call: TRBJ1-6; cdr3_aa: CASSPQLDMSAPLHF; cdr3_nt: TGTGCCAGCTCACCACAACTAGACATGTCGGCACCCCTCCACTTT
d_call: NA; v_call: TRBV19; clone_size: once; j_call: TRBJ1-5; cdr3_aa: CATSRGRGSNQPQHF; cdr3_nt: TGTGCCACTTCGAGGGGCAGGGGAAGCAATCAGCCCCAGCATTTT
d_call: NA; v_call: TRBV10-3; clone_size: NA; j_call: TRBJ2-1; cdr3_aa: CAISKTTARGEQFF; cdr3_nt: TGTGCCATCAGCAAAACAACGGCCCGAGGTGAGCAGTTCTTC
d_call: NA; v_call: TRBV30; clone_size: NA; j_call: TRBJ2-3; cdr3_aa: CAWSPQARALTGPDTQYF; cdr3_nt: TGTGCCTGGAGTCCCCAGGCCCGGGCCCTCACAGGCCCAGATACGCAGTATTTT
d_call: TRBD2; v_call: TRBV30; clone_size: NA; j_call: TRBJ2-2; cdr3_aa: CAWSGTSGRAGTGELFF; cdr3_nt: TGTGCCTGGAGCGGGACTAGCGGGAGGGCCGGCACCGGGGAGCTGTTTTTT
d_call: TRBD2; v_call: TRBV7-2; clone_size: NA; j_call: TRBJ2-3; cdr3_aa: CASSLIGLAGDLSPDTQYF; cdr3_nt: TGTGCCAGCAGCTTAATCGGACTAGCGGGAGATTTATCCCCAGATACGCAGTATTTT
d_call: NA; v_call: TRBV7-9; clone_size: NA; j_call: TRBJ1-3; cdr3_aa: CASSLGGGRAGNTIYF; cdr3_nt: TGTGCCAGCAGCTTAGGGGGCGGCAGGGCTGGAAACACCATATATTTT
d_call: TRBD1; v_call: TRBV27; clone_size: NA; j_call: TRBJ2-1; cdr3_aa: CASRRPGQGTDEQFF; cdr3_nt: TGTGCCAGCAGACGCCCGGGACAGGGGACGGATGAGCAGTTCTTC
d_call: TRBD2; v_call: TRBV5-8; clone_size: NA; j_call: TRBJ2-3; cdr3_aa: CASSRRLAGITDTQYF; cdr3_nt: TGTGCCAGCAGCCGTCGACTAGCGGGGATCACAGATACGCAGTATTTT